The 19 T cell receptor beta chains listed next were all sequenced from one sample in a study of T-cell memory formation after mild COVID-19. TCRdb re-derived calls from the 5' RACE reads in MiXCR, one entry per CDR3 protein. The data show hundreds of thousands of distinct CDR3 sequences, roughly 21% seen once. The specimen sequenced was PBMCs or a T cell subset sorted from them (not recorded which). The origin of the receptors is an adult woman who had mild COVID-19 (a few samples of this study predate the infection). Cell type and time point are not known.

The rearrangement uses TRBV9 and TRBJ2-7, with TRBD2 matching over 9 bases. The CDR3 covers 15 residues. V was clipped by 4 bases and J by 2 bases; unmatched bases: 7. CDR1 is SGDLS, CDR2 YYNGEE, per germline. This CDR3 is CASSLRAGGPYEQYF. CDR3 in DNA: TGTGCCAGCAGCCTAAGGGCGGGAGGGCCCTACGAGCAGTACTTC.

This chain links TRBV12-3 or TRBV12-4 with TRBJ2-3; the D gene is possibly TRBD2 (7 bases). The CDR3 is made up of 16 amino acids. V gave up 5 bases and J gave up 0 bases, with 15 bases separating them. The CDR3 sequence is CASSKGGLRSTDTQYF. Here the CDR3 DNA reads TGTGCCAGCAGTAAGGGGGGGTTGAGGAGCACAGATACGCAGTATTTT.

In its sample, this clonotype was seen a few times. The V and J genes are TRBV7-9 and TRBJ2-1, with a possible D match to TRBD1 (6 bases). V gave up 9 bases and J gave up 9 bases, with 15 bases separating them. The CDR3 covers 12 residues. CDR1 and CDR2 from the germline V gene are SEHNR and FQNEAQ (reference sequence). The CDR3 is CARQGRVGEQFF. Written as DNA, the CDR3 is TGTGCCAGACAGGGTAGAGTTGGTGAGCAGTTCTTC.

The rearrangement joins TRBV6-6 to TRBJ2-7; TRBD1 might be the D (6 bases). V lost 5 bases, J lost 3 bases, and 14 bases lay in between. The length of the CDR3 is 14 residues. The germline gives CDR1 MNHNY, CDR2 SVGAGI (reference sequence). CDR3 sequence reads: CASSPRGKNYEQYF. The CDR3 DNA is TGTGCCAGCAGTCCAAGGGGGAAGAACTACGAGCAGTACTTC.

This clonotype was found a few times. The gene calls are TRBV28 and TRBJ2-5; tentatively, D is TRBD2 (5 bases). Trimming took 5 bases from V and 4 from J, leaving 8 bases between them. This CDR3 is 12 amino acids long. Germline CDR1 is MDHEN and CDR2 is SYDVKM. As DNA, the CDR3 is TGTGCCAGCAGTAAGAGGGCAGAGACCCAGTACTTC. This translates into CASSKRAETQYF.

The rearrangement uses TRBV4-3 and TRBJ1-3; perhaps TRBD1 as D (5 bases). Germline values: CDR1 LGHNA, CDR2 YSLEER. V lost 0 bases, J lost 2 bases, and 8 bases lay in between. There are 15 residues in the CDR3. The CDR3 sequence is CASSQDGGAGNTIYF. DNA of the CDR3: TGCGCCAGCAGCCAAGATGGGGGAGCTGGAAACACCATATATTTT.

V gene TRBV6-5 combines with J gene TRBJ2-7, with 10 positions matching TRBD1. CDR3 length: 16 amino acids. Germline V CDR1 and CDR2: MNHEY, SVGAGI. V was pared by 0 bases and J by 6 bases, with 8 bases of the junction left unmatched. The CDR3 loop reads CASSYSAGTGEGEQYF. CDR3 DNA: TGTGCCAGCAGTTACTCGGCCGGGACAGGGGAAGGCGAGCAGTACTTC.

The chain links TRBV20-1 to TRBJ1-1; D remains unclear. The germline V and J ends were trimmed by 0 bases and 3 bases, with 17 bases remaining between them. In germline, CDR1 is DFQATT, CDR2 SNEGSKA (reference sequence). This CDR3 spans 16 amino acids. CDR3 sequence (DNA): TGCAGTGCTAGAGATCGGTACCGGGCTGGAGACACTGAAGCTTTCTTT. This sequence encodes CSARDRYRAGDTEAFF.

This clonotype has only a few counts. The chain has TRBV2 and TRBJ2-7, with 8 nucleotides matching TRBD1. CDR1 SNHLY and CDR2 FYNNEI come from the germline V gene. Trimming took 4 bases from V and 5 from J; bases not matched to a gene: 10. The length of the CDR3 is 15 residues. The CDR3 loop reads CASSADQGAVHEQYF. CDR3 bases: TGTGCCAGCAGTGCCGATCAGGGGGCTGTCCACGAGCAGTACTTC.

This clonotype was observed a few times. J is TRBJ2-7 and V is TRBV20-1, with D possibly matching TRBD2 (5 bases). V was pared by 5 bases and J by 0 bases, with 14 bases between. CDR1 is DFQATT, CDR2 SNEGSKA, per germline (reference sequence). CDR3 length: 14 residues. The CDR3 here is CSAATVRGSYEQYF. CDR3 bases: TGCAGTGCTGCCACAGTCCGGGGCTCCTACGAGCAGTACTTC.

This clonotype was counted only a few times. The chain employs TRBV5-1 and TRBJ2-7, with D perhaps assigned TRBD1 or TRBD2 (5 bases each). CDR1 and CDR2 from the germline V gene are SGHRS and YFSETQ. Trimming removed 4 bases at V and 6 bases at J, with 14 bases between. This CDR3 is built from 13 residues. CDR3 in DNA: TGCGCCAGCAGCCAGGGACCGAGTGGCGAGCAGTACTTC. It yields the protein CASSQGPSGEQYF.

V is TRBV12-3 or TRBV12-4 and J is TRBJ2-7, with 15 bases lining up with TRBD2. The CDR3 covers 16 residues. Losses at the gene ends were 3 bases for V and 2 bases for J; bases not matched to a gene: 2. The CDR3 DNA is TGTGCCAGCAGTTTCCGGACTAGCGGGGGGGCCTACGAGCAGTACTTC. This codes for CASSFRTSGGAYEQYF.

V gene TRBV11-2 combines with J gene TRBJ1-5, with D maybe TRBD1 (5 bases). The CDR3 spans 15 residues. V lost 0 bases and J lost 6, with 12 bases in between. CDR1 and CDR2 from the germline V gene are SGHAT and FQNNGV. The CDR3 protein is CASSLDPGSGQPQHF. As DNA, the CDR3 is TGTGCCAGCAGCTTAGATCCAGGGAGCGGTCAGCCCCAGCATTTT.

This clonotype showed up just a few times. The J gene is TRBJ1-6, the V gene TRBV9; the D gene is possibly TRBD1 (5 bases). V was trimmed by 3 bases and J by 10 bases, leaving 14 bases between them. The CDR3 consists of 14 residues. CDR1 and CDR2 (germline): SGDLS, YYNGEE. CDR3 region: CASSAGVEYSPLHF. The CDR3 DNA reads as TGTGCCAGCAGCGCGGGGGTGGAGTACTCACCCCTCCACTTT. Together with reference TRBV9 and TRBJ1-6, the CDR3 gives the full variable domain: DSGVTQTPKHLITATGQRVTLRCSPRSGDLSVYWYQQSLDQGLQFLIQYYNGEERAKGNILERFSAQQFPDLHSELNLSSLELGDSALYFCASSAGVEYSPLHFGNGTRLTVT.

This clonotype was picked up a small number of times. The chain joins TRBV5-6 to TRBJ2-3; D possibly corresponds to TRBD1 (5 bases). The CDR3 extends over 14 amino acids. CDR1 is SGHDT, CDR2 YYEEEE, per germline. Deletions cut 4 bases from V and 2 bases from J, with 11 bases between. Written as DNA, the CDR3 is TGTGCCAGCAGCCGACAGCTTTCCACAGATACGCAGTATTTT. It codes for CASSRQLSTDTQYF.

The chain has TRBV12-3 or TRBV12-4 and TRBJ2-2; maybe TRBD1 (7 bases). The CDR3 sequence is 14 residues long. V lost 6 bases and J 3 bases, leaving 11 bases between the germline ends. The CDR3 DNA sequence: TGTGCCAGCAGCGCGGGACAGTACACCGGGGAGCTGTTTTTT. It is translated as CASSAGQYTGELFF.

The rearrangement joins TRBV4-1 to TRBJ1-1; D unclear. The CDR3 is 16 amino acids. The germline CDR1 and CDR2 sequences are MGHRA and YSYEKL. V gave up 1 base and J gave up 5 bases, with 17 bases separating them. CDR3 residues: CASSQAVGGIGTEAFF. The CDR3 nucleotides read TGCGCCAGCAGCCAAGCGGTAGGAGGGATAGGGACTGAAGCTTTCTTT.

V gene TRBV27 combines with J gene TRBJ1-2; D call uncertain. This CDR3 comprises 16 residues. The germline V gene encodes CDR1 MNHEY and CDR2 SMNVEV (reference sequence). V lost 4 bases and J 2 bases, leaving 17 bases between the germline ends. The CDR3 is CASSYGRNIINYGYTF. DNA of the CDR3: TGTGCCAGCAGTTACGGCAGAAACATTATCAACTATGGCTACACCTTC.

V gene TRBV2 combines with J gene TRBJ2-3; the D gene is possibly TRBD1 (6 bases). This CDR3 comprises 15 residues. V gave up 2 bases and J gave up 3 bases, with 12 bases separating them. The germline CDR1 and CDR2 sequences are SNHLY and FYNNEI. Here the CDR3 DNA reads TGTGCCAGCAGTGAACAGGGGACGTTGACAGATACGCAGTATTTT. Its protein is CASSEQGTLTDTQYF.